This is a list of T cell receptor beta chains from one sample in a study of regulatory T cells in long-lasting Graves disease. TCRdb redid the calling of the multiplex PCR reads with MiXCR, one entry per CDR3 protein. The data show approximately 690,000 distinct CDR3 sequences, about 30% seen once. The input for sequencing was peripheral blood mononuclear cells (PBMCs), taken when the disease was refractory, from a patient treated with antithyroid drugs. These receptors were taken from a female donor with Graves disease. The CDR3 runs from the conserved cysteine through the conserved F or W. A D gene is named only where the DNA matches it firmly. Rows may omit the clone size; those that give it use once, few, many or a size class.

j_gene | d_gene | v_gene | abundance | CDR3aa | CDR3nt
TRBJ2-2 | - | TRBV28 | - | CASSPTPPGVSNTGELFF | TGTGCCAGCAGCCCAACACCCCCCGGTGTATCGAACACCGGGGAGCTGTTTTTT
TRBJ2-7 | - | TRBV20-1 | - | CSAMTGYEQYF | TGCAGTGCGATGACCGGTTACGAGCAGTACTTC
TRBJ1-5 | - | TRBV10-3 | - | CAISDRGENRPQHF | TGTGCCATCAGTGACCGAGGGGAGAATCGGCCCCAGCATTTT
TRBJ2-7 | TRBD1 | TRBV10-3 | - | CAISELDRELTYEQYF | TGTGCCATCAGTGAGCTAGACAGGGAATTAACGTACGAGCAGTACTTC
TRBJ1-2 | TRBD1 | TRBV12-3/TRBV12-4 | few | CASTPTGLYGYTF | TGTGCCAGCACCCCGACAGGGCTCTATGGCTACACCTTC
TRBJ1-1 | - | TRBV19 | few | CASSGLGGAYTEAFF | TGTGCCAGTAGTGGCCTGGGGGGCGCCTACACTGAAGCTTTCTTT
TRBJ2-5 | TRBD1 | TRBV11-2 | - | CASSLGQIETQYF | TGTGCCAGCAGCTTGGGACAGATAGAGACCCAGTACTTC
TRBJ1-2 | TRBD1 | TRBV29-1 | - | CSAAPGQGLDGYTF | TGCAGCGCCGCCCCGGGACAGGGTCTCGATGGCTACACCTTC
TRBJ1-2 | - | TRBV12-3/TRBV12-4 | few | CATLRRGLNGYTF | TGTGCCACATTGCGACGGGGCCTGAATGGCTACACCTTC
TRBJ1-2 | - | TRBV6-1 | many | CASSDGLSYGYTF | TGTGCCAGCAGTGACGGCCTCAGCTATGGCTACACCTTC
TRBJ1-4 | - | TRBV12-3/TRBV12-4 | - | CASAGPEGRKLFF | TGTGCCAGCGCGGGCCCCGAGGGGAGAAAACTGTTTTTT
TRBJ1-2 | - | TRBV12-3/TRBV12-4 | - | CASRVKTDLYNYGYTF | TGTGCCAGCAGAGTAAAGACGGATCTTTATAACTATGGCTACACCTTC
TRBJ1-2 | - | TRBV12-5 | many | CASGLADSGEDGYTF | TGTGCTAGTGGTTTGGCTGATTCAGGGGAGGATGGCTACACCTTC
TRBJ1-5 | - | TRBV28 | many | CATQGWSNQPQHF | TGTGCCACCCAGGGTTGGAGCAATCAGCCCCAGCATTTT
TRBJ2-2 | - | TRBV29-1 | - | CSVTRGVNTGELFF | TGCAGCGTGACCAGGGGGGTGAACACCGGGGAGCTGTTTTTT
TRBJ1-5 | - | TRBV24-1 | few | CASSECAPPRQPQHF | TGTGCCAGCAGTGAATGCGCCCCTCCAAGGCAGCCCCAGCATTTT
TRBJ1-4 | - | TRBV10-1 | many | CASRNPNEKLFF | TGCGCCAGCAGGAACCCTAATGAAAAACTGTTTTTT
TRBJ2-5 | - | TRBV7-9 | few | CASSPPGGGQETQYF | TGTGCCAGCTCACCCCCTGGGGGAGGCCAAGAGACCCAGTACTTC
TRBJ1-6 | - | TRBV11-2 | many | CASSLGGRNNSPLHF | TGTGCCAGCAGCTTAGGTGGACGGAATAATTCACCCCTCCACTTT
TRBJ1-1 | - | TRBV7-9 | many | CASSLGVETEAFF | TGTGCCAGCAGCTTGGGGGTGGAAACTGAAGCTTTCTTT
TRBJ2-7 | TRBD2 | TRBV15 | - | CATSRGGISGSYEQYF | TGTGCCACCAGCAGAGGAGGAATTAGCGGGTCCTACGAGCAGTACTTC
TRBJ2-7 | - | TRBV3-1 | few | CASSRPGTYEQYF | TGTGCCAGCAGCCGGCCAGGAACATACGAGCAGTACTTC
TRBJ2-7 | TRBD2 | TRBV30 | - | CAWSVRGGFFEQYF | TGTGCCTGGAGTGTACGGGGGGGATTCTTCGAGCAGTACTTC
TRBJ2-7 | - | TRBV12-3/TRBV12-4 | - | CASSNSGLGEQYF | TGTGCCAGCAGTAATAGCGGATTGGGGGAGCAGTACTTC
TRBJ2-7 | - | TRBV9 | few | CASSLQDSYEQYF | TGTGCCAGCAGCCTTCAGGACAGCTACGAGCAGTACTTC
TRBJ1-5 | TRBD1 | TRBV18 | - | CASSPADRGNQPQHF | TGTGCCAGCTCACCAGCGGACAGGGGAAATCAGCCCCAGCATTTT
TRBJ1-2 | TRBD1 | TRBV12-3/TRBV12-4 | few | CASSLSYADRGGYTF | TGTGCCAGCAGTTTATCGTACGCTGACAGGGGTGGCTACACCTTC
TRBJ2-2 | - | TRBV12-3/TRBV12-4 | few | CASSLWGPNTGELFF | TGTGCCAGCAGTTTATGGGGACCGAACACCGGGGAGCTGTTTTTT
TRBJ1-1 | - | TRBV12-3/TRBV12-4 | - | CASSFSVFRDTEAFF | TGTGCCAGCAGTTTCTCAGTTTTCCGCGACACTGAAGCTTTCTTT
TRBJ2-3 | - | TRBV11-2 | - | CASSLVARRTDTQYF | TGTGCCAGCAGCTTAGTAGCGCGCCGCACAGATACGCAGTATTTT
TRBJ1-4 | - | TRBV20-1 | few | CSARDPLGEKLFF | TGCAGTGCTAGAGATCCACTCGGTGAAAAACTGTTTTTT